One and the same sample provided the 17 T cell receptor beta chains below, sequenced in a study of robustness of blood B and T cell sequencing. TCR beta repertoires were quantified from mRNA rather than genomic DNA. The cDNA carried a universal priming site added by a 5' template-switch oligo. A 12-nucleotide random UMI in the template-switch oligo labeled every cDNA molecule. TCRdb called the PCR reads again in MiXCR, with one record for every CDR3 protein. Of roughly 3,300 distinct CDR3 sequences in the sample, more than 55% were seen once. Sequenced sample: peripheral blood. These receptors were obtained from a human donor in good health.

The chain has TRBV20-1 and TRBJ2-4; 8 positions agree with TRBD2. Germline assignment: CDR1 DFQATT and CDR2 SNEGSKA (reference sequence). CDR3 length equals 15 residues. Trimming removed 6 bases from V and 2 bases from J; junction bases left unmatched: 9. CDR3 coding DNA: TGCAGTGCGGCCGGGGGGGCCAAAACCAAAAACATTCAGTACTTC. It yields the protein CSAAGGAKTKNIQYF.

This clonotype was counted a few times. The chain uses TRBV10-3 and TRBJ2-6; tentative D call: TRBD1 (5 bases). The CDR3 is 17 amino acids. V lost 10 bases, J lost 0 bases, and 19 bases lay in between. The germline CDR1 and CDR2 sequences are ENHRY and SYGVKD. This CDR3 reads CATSGGQGYSGANVLTF. The CDR3 nucleotides are TGTGCCACCTCCGGTGGGCAGGGCTACTCTGGGGCCAACGTCCTGACTTTC.

The chain links TRBV7-7 to TRBJ1-1; D call uncertain. The CDR3 is 15 amino acids. The germline V and J ends were trimmed by 9 bases and 1 base, with 18 bases remaining between them. The germline V gene encodes CDR1 SSHAT and CDR2 FNYEAQ (reference sequence). The CDR3 protein is CARESRGKRNTEAFF. CDR3 in DNA: TGTGCCAGGGAGAGTAGAGGAAAGAGGAACACTGAAGCTTTCTTT.

CDR3 nucleotides: TGTGCCATCAGTGATAGTTCAGGCACAGATACGCAGTATTTT. Translated: CAISDSSGTDTQYF. The chain employs TRBV10-3 and TRBJ2-3; D is ambiguous. The CDR3 consists of 14 residues. V lost 3 bases to trimming and J lost 1 base, with 8 bases between them. Per germline, CDR1 ENHRY and CDR2 SYGVKD.

The rearrangement links TRBV28 to TRBJ1-1; D possibly corresponds to TRBD1 (5 bases). Germline V gene sequence: CDR1 MDHEN, CDR2 SYDVKM. The germline V and J ends were trimmed by 7 bases and 2 bases, with 11 bases remaining between them. This CDR3 is 13 amino acids long. In DNA, the CDR3 is TGTGCCAGCACGGGACCAATCAACACTGAAGCTTTCTTT. This encodes CASTGPINTEAFF.

The chain combines TRBV6-5 with TRBJ1-1; 7 nucleotides agree with TRBD1. CDR3 size: 14 residues. J was trimmed by 1 base and V by 2 bases; bases with no gene match: 1. Looked up from germline, CDR1 is MNHEY and CDR2 is SVGAGI. CDR3 sequence: CASSYHRGNTEAFF. The CDR3 nucleotides read TGTGCCAGCAGTTACCACAGGGGGAACACTGAAGCTTTCTTT.

This clonotype was seen a handful of times. This chain joins TRBV29-1 and TRBJ1-2; a possible D gene is TRBD1 (6 bases). Deletions cut 5 bases from V and 4 bases from J, with 17 bases between. The germline CDR1 and CDR2 sequences are SQVTM and ANQGSEA. CDR3 length: 14 amino acids. The CDR3 nucleotides are TGCAGCGTTACCCGGGACACCGACTTCTATGGCTACACCTTC. This gives the protein CSVTRDTDFYGYTF.

The gene calls are TRBV10-3 and TRBJ1-1; possibly TRBD1 for D (5 bases). The CDR3 spans 16 residues. The ends were cut back, 0 bases at V and 2 bases at J, with 13 bases in the middle. Looked up from germline, CDR1 is ENHRY and CDR2 is SYGVKD. The CDR3 DNA sequence: TGTGCCATCAGTGAGTCGGGGTCGGGGGGTAACACTGAAGCTTTCTTT. The encoded protein is CAISESGSGGNTEAFF.

The chain has TRBV2 and TRBJ1-1; 7 bases map to TRBD1. Trimming cost V 9 bases and J 0 bases; bases outside gene matches: 10. Germline CDR1 is SNHLY and CDR2 is FYNNEI. The CDR3 covers 15 residues. The CDR3 sequence is CAREGQDRMNTEAFF. Here the CDR3 DNA reads TGTGCCAGGGAGGGGCAGGACAGGATGAACACTGAAGCTTTCTTT.

This chain connects TRBV10-3 to TRBJ2-1, with a tentative D call TRBD2 (6 bases). Germline values: CDR1 ENHRY, CDR2 SYGVKD. The V end was cut by 4 bases, the J end by 0 bases, with 13 bases between. The length of the CDR3 is 16 residues. The CDR3 coding sequence is TGTGCCATCAGTGGGGGACTTTCGAGCTCCTACAATGAGCAGTTCTTC. Translated: CAISGGLSSSYNEQFF.

The genes are TRBV4-1 and TRBJ1-6, with D possibly being TRBD1 (5 bases). Germline V gene lookup returns CDR1 MGHRA and CDR2 YSYEKL. This CDR3 contains 14 residues. V lost 0 bases to trimming and J lost 13 bases, with 13 bases between them. This CDR3 reads CASSQEEPGWPLHF. The CDR3 DNA sequence: TGCGCCAGCAGCCAAGAGGAGCCAGGGTGGCCCCTCCACTTT.

In this sample, this clonotype turned up a few times. The rearrangement joins TRBV20-1 to TRBJ2-4; TRBD1 matches 7 bases. V lost 5 bases, J lost 1 base, and 11 bases stayed unmatched. CDR1 is DFQATT, CDR2 SNEGSKA, per germline (reference sequence). The CDR3 extends over 16 amino acids. The CDR3 loop reads CSAETRDRVAKNIQYF. The CDR3, as DNA: TGCAGTGCTGAGACCCGGGACAGAGTCGCCAAAAACATTCAGTACTTC.

The chain combines TRBV14 with TRBJ2-7, with D tentatively TRBD1 or TRBD2 (5 bases each). The CDR3 runs 15 residues. V was pared by 2 bases and J by 2 bases, with 13 bases between. Germline loops: CDR1 SGHDN, CDR2 FVKESK. The CDR3, as DNA: TGTGCCAGCAGCCAAACCGGGGCAGGGACCTACGAGCAGTACTTC. Protein product: CASSQTGAGTYEQYF.

The table lists this clonotype with a few counts. This chain links TRBV30 with TRBJ2-1, with D uncertain. The V end was cut by 2 bases, the J end by 3 bases, with 5 bases between. The CDR3 has 12 residues. Germline loops: CDR1 GTSNPN, CDR2 SVGIG (reference sequence). The CDR3 region is CAWSSVYNEQFF. For the CDR3, the DNA is TGTGCCTGGAGTTCTGTCTACAATGAGCAGTTCTTC.

The chain joins TRBV5-1 to TRBJ2-1, with a possible D match to TRBD1 (5 bases). Germline V gene data show CDR1 as SGHRS and CDR2 as YFSETQ. The CDR3 loop spans 15 amino acids. V lost 6 bases, J lost 4 bases, and 17 bases lay in between. In nucleotides, the CDR3 is TGCGCCAGCACCCTCCGACCGGACACATACAATGAGCAGTTCTTC. Protein product: CASTLRPDTYNEQFF.

V gene TRBV15 combines with J gene TRBJ1-3, with a tentative D call TRBD1 (5 bases). The germline V gene encodes CDR1 LNHNV and CDR2 YYDKDF (reference sequence). V lost 0 bases, J lost 7 bases, and 7 bases lay in between. The CDR3 is made up of 13 amino acids. CDR3 sequence reads: CATSRDRVNTIYF. CDR3 nucleotide sequence: TGTGCCACCAGCAGAGACAGGGTTAACACCATATATTTT.

V and J are TRBV7-9 and TRBJ2-3; D possibly corresponds to TRBD2 (5 bases). In germline, CDR1 is SEHNR, CDR2 FQNEAQ (reference sequence). This CDR3 region has 14 residues. Trimming took off 1 base at V and 10 bases at J, with 15 bases between the two ends. The CDR3 region has the DNA TGTGCCAGCAGCTTAGTAAATGGGAGACGACCGCAGTATTTT. Translation: CASSLVNGRRPQYF.